This T cell receptor beta chain originates from a study of control samples from healthy donors and cancer patients. Data came from immunoSEQ multiplex PCR; TCRdb stores just in-frame clones and leaves some out. The data contain 100,000 to 150,000 clones, 80% to 90% of them singletons. The sample comprised blood. The sequence derives from a man aged 60-69 years in good health.

The CDR3 here is CASSPLPGQGGNYGYTF. CDR3 sequence (DNA): TGTGCCAGCAGCCCCCTACCGGGACAGGGGGGTAACTATGGCTACACCTTC. This rearrangement joins TRBV5-4 to TRBJ1-2, with 11 bases fitting TRBD1. The germline CDR1 and CDR2 sequences are SGHNT and YYREEE (reference sequence). With V trimmed by 4 bases and J by 1 base, 9 bases remained unmatched. There are 17 residues in the CDR3.